The 29 T cell receptor beta chains below were found in one sample sequenced in a study of lymphopenia after photon versus proton radiotherapy. Libraries were prepared by immunoSEQ multiplex PCR; TCRdb keeps only in-frame clonotypes and omits some of them. Altogether around 16,000 clones are present, roughly nine tenths being singletons, with the ten largest covering 45% to 60%. The starting material was peripheral blood, obtained from a patient treated with proton-based radiotherapy. Receptors were obtained from a woman aged 55-69 years with cholangiocarcinoma. Some clones in this sample may be carry-over from other donors' samples.

The chain is built from TRBV4-1 and TRBJ2-5, with D perhaps TRBD1 (6 bases). Trimming left V 6 bases short and J 5 bases short, with 16 bases between. CDR1 and CDR2 from the germline V gene are MGHRA and YSYEKL. The CDR3 extends over 14 amino acids. The CDR3 is CASRAPGHGETQYF. CDR3 nucleotides: TGCGCCAGCAGGGCCCCGGGACACGGGGAGACCCAGTACTTC.

The chain recombines TRBV9 with TRBJ2-2, with 9 bases identical to TRBD1. Germline CDR1 SGDLS, CDR2 YYNGEE. The CDR3 is made up of 16 amino acids. V shed 0 bases, J shed 4 bases, and the junction held 4 bases outside the gene matches. CDR3 bases: TGTGCCAGCAGCGTAGTTGGACAGGGGTTCACCGGGGAGCTGTTTTTT. Its protein product is CASSVVGQGFTGELFF.

The CDR3 protein is CASSLGQGARGEQFF. For the CDR3, the DNA is TGTGCCAGTAGTTTAGGACAGGGGGCGCGGGGTGAGCAGTTCTTC. The chain has TRBV19 and TRBJ2-1; 11 bases align to TRBD1. Germline V CDR1 and CDR2: LNHDA, SQIVND (reference sequence). This CDR3 spans 15 amino acids. V shed 5 bases and J 9 bases; nucleotides not matched to a gene: 9. The entire variable domain, with the rest obtained from reference TRBV19 and TRBJ2-1, is as follows: DGGITQSPKYLFRKEGQNVTLSCEQNLNHDAMYWYRQDPGQGLRLIYYSQIVNDFQKGDIAEGYSVSREKKESFPLTVTSAQKNPTAFYLCASSLGQGARGEQFFGPGTRLTVL.

The chain couples TRBV10-2 to TRBJ2-6, with D tentatively TRBD1 (6 bases). V lost 7 bases to trimming and J lost 2 bases, with 6 bases between them. Germline V CDR1 and CDR2: WSHSY, SAAADI. The CDR3 is made up of 13 amino acids. DNA for the CDR3: TGCGCCAGCAACAGGGCTGGGGCCAACGTCCTGACTTTC. As protein: CASNRAGANVLTF.

V and J are TRBV28 and TRBJ1-2, with D hard to call. The germline gives CDR1 MDHEN, CDR2 SYDVKM. V lost 10 bases to trimming and J lost 8 bases, with 23 bases between them. The CDR3 has 14 residues. Written as DNA, the CDR3 is TGTGCCACCAAGGAATTGGAGCGGGATCGGGGCTACACCTTC. Its translation: CATKELERDRGYTF.

The V and J genes are TRBV6-1 and TRBJ2-3, with no clear D. Germline CDR1 and CDR2: MNHNS and SASEGT. The CDR3 runs to 18 residues. V lost 0 bases and J 0 bases, leaving 16 bases between the germline ends. In nucleotides, the CDR3 is TGTGCCAGCAGTGAAGCGTTCGGCCTTGGGCATAGCACAGATACGCAGTATTTT. Its translation is CASSEAFGLGHSTDTQYF.

This chain links TRBV9 with TRBJ1-2; D not certain. Trimming left V 0 bases short and J 7 bases short, with 16 bases between. Germline V gene sequence: CDR1 SGDLS, CDR2 YYNGEE. The CDR3 is 15 amino acids. The DNA of the CDR3 is TGTGCCAGCAGCGTAGCTACGATTTTGGGGTCTGGCTACACCTTC. Translation gives CASSVATILGSGYTF.

The gene calls are TRBV7-9 and TRBJ1-1, with D possibly being TRBD1 (5 bases). The germline gives CDR1 SEHNR, CDR2 FQNEAQ (reference sequence). V was cut by 5 bases and J by 1 base, with 17 bases left in between. The CDR3 runs 16 residues. CDR3 nucleotides: TGTGCCAGCAGCCGGGACCTCCCTAGGACGAACACTGAAGCTTTCTTT. Translating it yields CASSRDLPRTNTEAFF.

This chain uses TRBV27 with TRBJ1-5; TRBD1 is a possible D gene (6 bases). This CDR3 region has 14 residues. The V end lost 6 bases, the J end lost 6 bases, and 15 bases lay between the germline ends. Germline assignment: CDR1 MNHEY and CDR2 SMNVEV (reference sequence). The CDR3 region has the DNA TGTGCCAGCAGGGACAGATCTTACGGTCAGCCCCAGCATTTT. This translates into CASRDRSYGQPQHF.

The rearrangement joins TRBV6-1 to TRBJ1-5; D may be TRBD1 (6 bases). In germline, CDR1 is MNHNS, CDR2 SASEGT. Deletions cut 6 bases from V and 5 bases from J, with 14 bases between. The CDR3 loop spans 14 amino acids. CDR3 amino acids: CASRDGQNYQPQHF. Written as DNA, the CDR3 is TGTGCCAGCAGGGACGGACAGAATTATCAGCCCCAGCATTTT.

The V call is TRBV30, the J call TRBJ1-5; TRBD1 aligns across 7 bases. Germline lookup yields CDR1 GTSNPN and CDR2 SVGIG (reference sequence). The CDR3 length is 14 residues. V dropped 3 bases and J dropped 4; count of bases not matched to a gene: 6. The CDR3 spells CAWSPNRGNQPQHF. In DNA, the CDR3 is TGTGCCTGGAGCCCTAACAGGGGTAATCAGCCCCAGCATTTT.

This chain uses TRBV29-1 with TRBJ2-5; D is possibly TRBD2 (6 bases). Trimming stripped 6 bases from V and 2 bases from J, with 13 bases between. CDR3 size: 13 residues. CDR1 and CDR2 (germline): SQVTM, ANQGSEA. The CDR3 DNA follows: TGCAGCGTAGCCGGGACTCAGCAAGAGACCCAGTACTTC. Its translation is CSVAGTQQETQYF. The whole variable domain, filled in from reference TRBV29-1 and TRBJ2-5, reads SAVISQKPSRDICQRGTSLTIQCQVDSQVTMMFWYRQQPGQSLTLIATANQGSEATYESGFVIDKFPISRPNLTFSTLTVSNMSPEDSSIYLCSVAGTQQETQYFGPGTRLLVL.

V and J are TRBV6-4 and TRBJ1-2; a weak D match, TRBD1 (6 bases). The CDR3 is 14 amino acids. Germline V gives CDR1 MRHNA, CDR2 SNTAGT. Deletions cut 3 bases from V and 8 bases from J, with 16 bases between. DNA of the CDR3: TGTGCCAGCAGTGAATCCGGGGGCCGGGGAGGCTACACCTTC. It translates to CASSESGGRGGYTF.

The chain employs TRBV6-1 and TRBJ2-5; TRBD2 matches at 9 bases. The CDR3 consists of 17 residues. V was pared by 4 bases and J by 2 bases, with 11 bases of the junction left unmatched. Germline values: CDR1 MNHNS, CDR2 SASEGT. The DNA of the CDR3 is TGTGCCAGCAGTGGACAATGGTCTAGCGGGGTTCAAGAGACCCAGTACTTC. This encodes CASSGQWSSGVQETQYF.

The chain couples TRBV10-1 to TRBJ1-1, with D uncertain. The ends were cut back, 10 bases at V and 2 bases at J, with 14 bases in the middle. The CDR3 runs to 13 residues. Germline V lookup: CDR1 WNHNN, CDR2 SYGVQD (reference sequence). The CDR3 region is CATPHRNNTEAFF. The CDR3 DNA reads as TGCGCCACCCCCCATCGAAACAACACTGAAGCTTTCTTT.

The gene calls are TRBV5-6 and TRBJ2-5; D is unresolved. Germline V gives CDR1 SGHDT, CDR2 YYEEEE. The CDR3 length is 15 residues. V lost 0 bases, J lost 2 bases, and 11 bases lay in between. Here the CDR3 reads CASSLATTLQETQYF. CDR3 coding DNA: TGTGCCAGCAGCTTGGCGACGACTTTACAAGAGACCCAGTACTTC.

This rearrangement joins TRBV29-1 to TRBJ2-1, with TRBD1 matching 7 bases. V shed 1 base, J shed 3 bases, and the junction held 0 bases outside the gene matches. Germline lookup yields CDR1 SQVTM and CDR2 ANQGSEA. This CDR3 region has 13 residues. The CDR3: CSVEGDSYNEQFF. CDR3 DNA: TGCAGCGTTGAAGGGGACAGCTACAATGAGCAGTTCTTC.

V usage is TRBV30 and J usage is TRBJ2-7; no firm D call. The CDR3 has 11 residues. The V gene's germline CDR1 is GTSNPN and CDR2 SVGIG (reference sequence). The germline V and J ends were trimmed by 1 base and 4 bases, with 5 bases remaining between them. The CDR3 protein is CAWSEAYEQYF. The CDR3 nucleotides are TGTGCCTGGAGTGAAGCTTACGAGCAGTACTTC.

The V call is TRBV18, the J call TRBJ2-5, with 8 bases fitting TRBD1. With 4 bases clipped from V and 0 bases from J, the junction kept 4 bases outside the gene matches. CDR3 length: 15 amino acids. The germline CDR1 and CDR2 sequences are KGHSH and LQKENI. The CDR3 sequence is CASSRDRGHQETQYF. In DNA, the CDR3 is TGTGCCAGCTCACGAGACAGGGGACACCAAGAGACCCAGTACTTC.

This chain links TRBV7-9 with TRBJ1-2; TRBD1 matches 10 bases. Germline V gene data show CDR1 as SEHNR and CDR2 as FQNEAQ (reference sequence). V lost 4 bases to trimming and J lost 4 bases; unmatched junction nucleotides: 3. The CDR3 runs to 14 residues. For the CDR3, the DNA is TGTGCCAGCAGCTCGACAGGGGGCCTCTATGGCTACACCTTC. Its protein product is CASSSTGGLYGYTF. Variable domain in full (rest from reference TRBV7-9 and TRBJ1-2): DTGVSQNPRHKITKRGQNVTFRCDPISEHNRLYWYRQTLGQGPEFLTYFQNEAQLEKSRLLSDRFSAERPKGSFSTLEIQRTEQGDSAMYLCASSSTGGLYGYTFGSGTRLTVV.

J is TRBJ1-6 and V is TRBV5-1; D is ambiguous. The germline V and J ends were trimmed by 4 bases and 11 bases, with 10 bases remaining between them. The CDR3 extends over 12 amino acids. The germline CDR1 and CDR2 sequences are SGHRS and YFSETQ. For the CDR3, the DNA is TGCGCCAGCAGCAGCGAGTGGCCACCCCTCCACTTT. Its translation is CASSSEWPPLHF.

This clone occurred once. This sequence joins TRBV30 and TRBJ2-5, with D tentatively TRBD2 (6 bases). CDR1 GTSNPN and CDR2 SVGIG come from the germline V gene (reference sequence). V was shortened by 4 bases and J by 1 base, with 10 bases between the two germline ends. The CDR3 sequence is 13 residues long. CDR3 region: CAWTAGLQETQYF. The CDR3 DNA sequence: TGTGCCTGGACCGCGGGGCTCCAAGAGACCCAGTACTTC.

V usage is TRBV7-2 and J usage is TRBJ1-2, with 10 bases fitting TRBD1. From germline, CDR1 is SGHTA and CDR2 FQGNSA. V was clipped by 5 bases and J by 2 bases; unmatched bases: 5. The CDR3 contains 15 residues. The CDR3 region is CASSPGTGVNYGYTF. CDR3 coding DNA: TGTGCCAGCAGCCCTGGGACAGGGGTCAACTATGGCTACACCTTC. Filled out from reference TRBV7-2 and TRBJ1-2, the complete variable domain reads GAGVSQSPSNKVTEKGKDVELRCDPISGHTALYWYRQSLGQGLEFLIYFQGNSAPDKSGLPSDRFSAERTGGSVSTLTIQRTQQEDSAVYLCASSPGTGVNYGYTFGSGTRLTVV.

CDR3 residues: CASSVSRGGPYNEQFF. DNA of the CDR3: TGTGCCAGCAGCGTCTCGCGGGGGGGCCCCTACAATGAGCAGTTCTTC. The chain joins TRBV9 to TRBJ2-1; 9 positions agree with TRBD2. With V trimmed by 2 bases and J by 2 bases, 5 bases remained unmatched. Germline V gene sequence: CDR1 SGDLS, CDR2 YYNGEE. CDR3 size: 16 residues.

V and J are TRBV6-5 and TRBJ2-5, with D uncertain. Trimming shortened V by 3 bases and J by 4 bases, and 3 bases separated the two germline ends. The CDR3 extends over 11 amino acids. In germline, CDR1 is MNHEY, CDR2 SVGAGI. CDR3 nucleotides: TGTGCCAGCAGTTATAGAGAGACCCAGTACTTC. Its protein product is CASSYRETQYF.

The chain couples TRBV7-6 to TRBJ1-5; D perhaps matches TRBD1 (5 bases). Germline V CDR1 and CDR2: SGHVS, FNYEAQ. The CDR3 length is 14 residues. V was clipped by 5 bases and J by 3 bases, with 11 bases between them. For the CDR3, the DNA is TGTGCCAGCAGCCAGGACATCTACAATCAGCCCCAGCATTTT. Protein: CASSQDIYNQPQHF.

This chain links TRBV11-2 with TRBJ2-1; D is possibly TRBD2 (5 bases). Germline assignment: CDR1 SGHAT and CDR2 FQNNGV. The CDR3 covers 14 residues. Trimming took 0 bases from V and 3 from J, leaving 6 bases between them. In DNA form, the CDR3 reads TGTGCCAGCAGCTTAGAGGGAGTCTACAATGAGCAGTTCTTC. It translates to CASSLEGVYNEQFF. Using reference TRBV11-2 and TRBJ2-1 for the parts outside the CDR3, the full variable domain is EAGVAQSPRYKIIEKRQSVAFWCNPISGHATLYWYQQILGQGPKLLIQFQNNGVVDDSQLPKDRFSAERLKGVDSTLKIQPAKLEDSAVYLCASSLEGVYNEQFFGPGTRLTVL.

This clone was observed once. The chain is built from TRBV2 and TRBJ1-1; D is uncertain. CDR1 is SNHLY, CDR2 FYNNEI, per germline. V lost 3 bases, J lost 1 base, and 6 bases lay in between. The CDR3 totals 13 residues. This CDR3 reads CASSDEGNTEAFF. The DNA for the CDR3 is TGTGCCAGCAGTGACGAGGGGAACACTGAAGCTTTCTTT.

The V gene is TRBV15, the J gene TRBJ2-1; the D call may be TRBD1 or TRBD2 (6 bases each). CDR1 is LNHNV and CDR2 is YYDKDF in the germline V gene (reference sequence). The CDR3 is 13 residues long. Trimming took off 4 bases at V and 8 bases at J, with 12 bases between the two ends. Written as DNA, the CDR3 is TGTGCCACCAGCAAGGCGGGACAAGATGAGCAGTTCTTC. Translated, it gives CATSKAGQDEQFF.